This entry lists 20 T cell receptor beta chains sequenced from one sample in a study of T cells in women clearing cervical HPV infection. Method: immunoSEQ multiplex PCR; TCRdb's copy keeps in-frame clones and lacks some. The sample holds about 17,000 clones. The sequenced sample was blood buffy coat. These receptors were obtained from a woman between 18 and 70 years old with a cervical HPV16 infection that either progressed to CIN3+ or cleared (not recorded which).

As to this clone: The CDR3 goes on 3 residues after the read ends, and that part is filled in from the germline J gene. V usage is TRBV20-1 and J usage is TRBJ2-7; TRBD2 might be the D (6 bases). Trimming took off 6 bases at V and 0 bases at J, with 12 bases between the two ends. The CDR3 extends over 13 amino acids. CDR1 is DFQATT, CDR2 SNEGSKA, per germline (reference sequence). CDR3 DNA (partial): TGCAGTGCCTTGGGACTTAACTCCTACGAG. It translates to CSALGLNSYE. The complete CDR3 reads CSALGLNSYEQYF.

As regards this clone: The missing CDR3 end, 3 residues past where the read stops, is filled in from the germline J gene. The chain links TRBV14 to TRBJ2-5; a possible D gene is TRBD1 (6 bases). The CDR3 sequence is 16 residues long. Germline assignment: CDR1 SGHDN and CDR2 FVKESK. The V end lost 3 bases, the J end lost 7 bases, and 21 bases lay between the germline ends. The CDR3 bases that were read are TGTGCCAGCAGCCACTCCCCGGGACCCCAAGGGGGGACC. Its protein product is CASSHSPGPQGGT. The entire CDR3 protein is CASSHSPGPQGGTQYF.

Remarks on this clone: The read falls 3 residues short of the CDR3 end, and the missing part is taken from the germline J gene. This rearrangement joins TRBV9 to TRBJ2-7; TRBD2 matches at 9 bases. Germline V gives CDR1 SGDLS, CDR2 YYNGEE. Germline trimming cut 3 bases from V and 6 bases from J; bases unmatched to any gene: 7. The CDR3 is 14 residues long. The CDR3 bases that were read are TGTGCCAGCAGCGCGACTAGCGGACGAGGCGAG. Translating gives CASSATSGRGE. The whole CDR3 region reads CASSATSGRGEQYF.

As regards this clone: The DNA ends 3 residues before the CDR3 does, and the rest of the CDR3 is filled in from the germline J gene. The V call is TRBV7-2, the J call TRBJ2-7, with 13 bases lining up with TRBD2. The CDR3 spans 15 residues. From germline, CDR1 is SGHTA and CDR2 FQGNSA. Trimming cost V 5 bases and J 2 bases; bases outside gene matches: 3. The CDR3 sequence is CASSLTSGGAYEQYF. The part of the CDR3 DNA that was read is TGTGCCAGCAGCCTAACTAGCGGGGGGGCCTACGAG. The full variable domain, rest sourced from reference TRBV7-2 and TRBJ2-7, is GAGVSQSPSNKVTEKGKDVELRCDPISGHTALYWYRQSLGQGLEFLIYFQGNSAPDKSGLPSDRFSAERTGGSVSTLTIQRTQQEDSAVYLCASSLTSGGAYEQYFGPGTRLTVT.

As to this clone: The CDR3 goes on 3 residues after the read ends, and that part is filled in from the germline J gene. J is TRBJ2-6 and V is TRBV20-1; D not resolved. The CDR3 contains 14 residues. Trimming cost V 3 bases and J 0 bases, with 6 bases left between them. CDR1 and CDR2 from the germline V gene are DFQATT and SNEGSKA (reference sequence). The sequenced part of the CDR3 DNA is TGCAGTGCTAGTAGCCTCTCTGGGGCCAACGTC. Its translation is CSASSLSGANV. The complete CDR3 sequence is CSASSLSGANVLTF.

In the case of this clone: Read sequence stops 3 residues before the CDR3 end, and the germline J gene provides the missing end. The chain recombines TRBV5-1 with TRBJ1-1; TRBD1 matches 10 bases. The CDR3 totals 15 residues. CDR1 and CDR2 (germline): SGHRS, YFSETQ. Germline trimming cut 4 bases from V and 0 bases from J; bases unmatched to any gene: 3. CDR3 sequence reads: CASSGGTGVNTEAFF. Incomplete CDR3 DNA: TGCGCCAGCAGCGGAGGGACAGGGGTGAACACTGAA.

Regarding this clone: The observed sequence ends 3 residues before the CDR3 terminus, with the missing tail filled in from the germline J gene. This chain joins TRBV2 and TRBJ1-2; D perhaps matches TRBD1 (5 bases). Germline-derived CDR1 and CDR2 are SNHLY and FYNNEI. This CDR3 has 13 amino acids. The CDR3 loop is CASRETGTGGYTF. The CDR3 bases that were read are TGTGCCAGCAGGGAGACCGGGACTGGAGGC.

A word on this clone: From the germline J gene comes the end of the CDR3, since the read stops 3 residues before it. The V gene is TRBV7-3, the J gene TRBJ2-3, with 9 bases that match TRBD2. The V gene's germline CDR1 is SGHTA and CDR2 FQGTGA. The CDR3 sequence is 16 residues long. J lost 1 base, V lost 4 bases, and 6 bases had no gene match. The CDR3 DNA, read in part, is TGTGCCAGCAGCTCTAAGCGGGAGGCCCGCACAGATACG. Protein: CASSSKREARTDT. The entire CDR3 is CASSSKREARTDTQYF.

In regard to this clone: The read finishes 3 residues shy of the CDR3 end, and the germline J gene is used to complete it. The chain joins TRBV7-8 to TRBJ1-6; D ambiguous. The CDR3 runs to 13 residues. Per the germline V gene, CDR1 is SGHVS and CDR2 is FQNEAQ. With 5 bases removed from V and 7 bases from J, the gap between germline ends came to 9 bases. CDR3 DNA (partial): TGTGCCAGCAGCCCGAACCTAAATTCACCC. Encoded protein: CASSPNLNSP. The CDR3 in its entirety is CASSPNLNSPLHF.

With regard to this clone: The CDR3 goes on 3 residues after the read ends, and that part is filled in from the germline J gene. The rearrangement joins TRBV9 to TRBJ2-5; 9 nucleotides agree with TRBD2. The CDR3 runs 15 residues. V gave up 0 bases and J gave up 0 bases; unmatched junction bases: 0. Germline CDR1 reads SGDLS; CDR2 reads YYNGEE. Incomplete CDR3 DNA: TGTGCCAGCAGCGTAGTAGCGGGAGACCAAGAGACC. This translates into CASSVVAGDQET. The entire CDR3 protein is CASSVVAGDQETQYF.

Note on this clone: The CDR3 is cut off 3 residues early in the read; its end comes from the germline J gene. This chain joins TRBV2 and TRBJ2-1; tentatively, D is TRBD2 (6 bases). The V end was cut by 4 bases, the J end by 5 bases, with 15 bases between. Germline V lookup: CDR1 SNHLY, CDR2 FYNNEI. CDR3 length: 15 residues. The sequenced part of the CDR3 DNA is TGTGCCAGCAGTGTTCAACTCGGGGGAAACAATGAG. Translating it yields CASSVQLGGNNE. The full CDR3 is CASSVQLGGNNEQFF.

For this clone: The read terminates 3 residues ahead of where the CDR3 ends, so the germline J gene completes it. The chain uses TRBV20-1 and TRBJ1-6; 7 bases agree with TRBD1. This CDR3 comprises 13 residues. Germline trimming cut 2 bases from V and 9 bases from J; bases unmatched to any gene: 4. Germline-derived CDR1 and CDR2 are DFQATT and SNEGSKA (reference sequence). The covered CDR3 bases are TGCAGTGCTAGAAGTAACAGGGGTTCACCC. As protein: CSARSNRGSP. The entire CDR3 protein is CSARSNRGSPLHF.

As for this clone: The CDR3 goes on 3 residues after the read ends, and that part is filled in from the germline J gene. V usage is TRBV15 and J usage is TRBJ2-1, with 8 bases that match TRBD1. V lost 1 base, J lost 0 bases, and 2 bases stayed unmatched. Germline assignment: CDR1 LNHNV and CDR2 YYDKDF (reference sequence). The CDR3 covers 16 residues. CDR3 sequence reads: CATSRGDRGSYNEQFF. Partial CDR3 DNA: TGTGCCACCAGCAGAGGTGACAGGGGCTCCTACAATGAG.

A word on this clone: The read ends 3 residues before the CDR3 terminus; that terminus is restored from the germline J gene. The genes are TRBV20-1 and TRBJ2-2; 13 nucleotides line up with TRBD2. CDR3 size: 15 residues. Germline CDR1 DFQATT, CDR2 SNEGSKA (reference sequence). Losses at the gene ends were 5 bases for V and 5 bases for J; bases not matched to a gene: 5. CDR3: CSAGLAGVPTGELFF. The CDR3 DNA, read in part, is TGCAGTGCTGGACTAGCGGGAGTCCCGACCGGGGAG.

With regard to this clone: The read ends 3 residues shy of where the CDR3 ends; the end is completed using the germline J gene. J is TRBJ2-5 and V is TRBV7-9; no firm D call. The V end was cut by 5 bases, the J end by 1 base, with 8 bases between. Germline assignment: CDR1 SEHNR and CDR2 FQNEAQ (reference sequence). CDR3 size: 13 residues. CDR3: CASSTVAQETQYF. The covered CDR3 bases are TGTGCCAGCAGCACTGTCGCCCAAGAGACC.

Points on this clone: The CDR3 end is not reached by the read, which stops 3 residues before it; the germline J gene fills it in. The chain employs TRBV7-9 and TRBJ1-1; tentatively, D is TRBD1 (5 bases). V lost 2 bases, J lost 5 bases, and 12 bases lay in between. CDR1 SEHNR and CDR2 FQNEAQ come from the germline V gene (reference sequence). The CDR3 contains 14 residues. CDR3 in amino acids: CASSLQSGGTEAFF. The DNA read from the CDR3 is TGTGCCAGCAGCTTACAGAGCGGGGGGACTGAA.

For this clone: The read is 3 residues too short to cover the CDR3 end, so that end is filled in from the germline J gene. This rearrangement joins TRBV30 to TRBJ1-1; no reliable D call. Per the germline V gene, CDR1 is GTSNPN and CDR2 is SVGIG (reference sequence). CDR3 size: 11 residues. Trimming stripped 4 bases from V and 3 bases from J, with 6 bases between. The CDR3 spells CAWIEYTEAFF. Partial CDR3 DNA: TGTGCCTGGATAGAATACACTGAA.

A remark on this clone: The read is 3 residues too short to cover the CDR3 end, so that end is filled in from the germline J gene. This chain joins TRBV5-1 and TRBJ2-5; 7 nucleotides match TRBD1. Per germline, CDR1 SGHRS and CDR2 YFSETQ. The CDR3 extends over 14 amino acids. V lost 4 bases and J lost 0; bases outside the gene matches: 3. The CDR3 DNA, read in part, is TGCGCCAGCAGCCCGACAGGGTACCAAGAGACC. Protein: CASSPTGYQET. The whole CDR3 is CASSPTGYQETQYF. Full variable domain (outside the CDR3, taken from reference TRBV5-1 and TRBJ2-5): KAGVTQTPRYLIKTRGQQVTLSCSPISGHRSVSWYQQTPGQGLQFLFEYFSETQRNKGNFPGRFSGRQFSNSRSEMNVSTLELGDSALYLCASSPTGYQETQYFGPGTRLLVL.

Worth noting for this clone: From the germline J gene comes the end of the CDR3, since the read stops 3 residues before it. The chain combines TRBV20-1 with TRBJ2-3; D call uncertain. The germline V gene encodes CDR1 DFQATT and CDR2 SNEGSKA (reference sequence). V lost 3 bases, J lost 7 bases, and 11 bases lay in between. This CDR3 has 12 amino acids. The CDR3 loop is CSASPSQNTQYF. The part of the CDR3 DNA that was read is TGCAGTGCTAGTCCCAGTCAGAATACG.

Worth noting for this clone: Coverage ceases 3 residues before the CDR3 finishes, and the germline J gene fills in the end. The J gene is TRBJ1-2, the V gene TRBV19; TRBD1 aligns across 10 bases. CDR1 LNHDA and CDR2 SQIVND come from the germline V gene (reference sequence). V was pared by 1 base and J by 4 bases, with 9 bases of the junction left unmatched. The CDR3 sequence is 17 residues long. Incomplete CDR3 DNA: TGTGCCAGTAGTATAGGACAGGGGGCATGGATTAGCTATGGC. Translation gives CASSIGQGAWISYG. The complete CDR3 reads CASSIGQGAWISYGYTF.